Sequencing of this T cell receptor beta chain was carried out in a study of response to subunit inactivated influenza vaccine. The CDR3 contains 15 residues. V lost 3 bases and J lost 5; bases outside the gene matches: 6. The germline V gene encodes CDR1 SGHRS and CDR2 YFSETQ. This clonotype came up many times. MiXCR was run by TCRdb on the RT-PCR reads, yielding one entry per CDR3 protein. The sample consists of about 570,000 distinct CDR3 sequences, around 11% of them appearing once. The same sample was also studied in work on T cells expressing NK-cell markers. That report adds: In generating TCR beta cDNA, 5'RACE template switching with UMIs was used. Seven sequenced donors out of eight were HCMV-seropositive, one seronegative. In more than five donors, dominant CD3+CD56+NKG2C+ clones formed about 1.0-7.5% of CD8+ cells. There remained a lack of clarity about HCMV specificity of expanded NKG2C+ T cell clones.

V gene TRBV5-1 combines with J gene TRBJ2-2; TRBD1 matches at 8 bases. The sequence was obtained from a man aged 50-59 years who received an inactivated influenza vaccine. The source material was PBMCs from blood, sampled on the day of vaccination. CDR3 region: CASSYGQGMTGELFF. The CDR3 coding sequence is TGCGCCAGCAGCTACGGACAGGGTATGACCGGGGAGCTGTTTTTT.